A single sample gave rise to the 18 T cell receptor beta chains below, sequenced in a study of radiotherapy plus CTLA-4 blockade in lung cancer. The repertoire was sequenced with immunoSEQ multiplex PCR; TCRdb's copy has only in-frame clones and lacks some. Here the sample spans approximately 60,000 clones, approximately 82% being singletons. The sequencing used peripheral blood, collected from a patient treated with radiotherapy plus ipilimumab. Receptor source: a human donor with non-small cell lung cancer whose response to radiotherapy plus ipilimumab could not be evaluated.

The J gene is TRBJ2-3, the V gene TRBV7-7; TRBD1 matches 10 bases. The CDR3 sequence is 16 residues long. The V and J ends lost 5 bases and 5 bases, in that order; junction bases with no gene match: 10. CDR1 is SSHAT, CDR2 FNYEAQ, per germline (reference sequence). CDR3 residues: CASSPTGTGDKDTQYF. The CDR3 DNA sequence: TGTGCCAGCAGCCCAACCGGGACAGGGGATAAAGATACGCAGTATTTT.

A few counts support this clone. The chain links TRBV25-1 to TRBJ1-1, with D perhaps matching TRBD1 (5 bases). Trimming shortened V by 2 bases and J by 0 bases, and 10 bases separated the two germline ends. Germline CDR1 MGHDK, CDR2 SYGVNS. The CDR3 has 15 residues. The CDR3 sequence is CASSETKTVNTEAFF. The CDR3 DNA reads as TGTGCCAGCAGTGAAACAAAGACAGTGAACACTGAAGCTTTCTTT.

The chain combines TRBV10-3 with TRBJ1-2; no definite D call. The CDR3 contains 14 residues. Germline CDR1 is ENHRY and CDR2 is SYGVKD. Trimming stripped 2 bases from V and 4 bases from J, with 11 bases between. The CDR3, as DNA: TGTGCCATCAGTGAGCCACGAAAGCCCTATGGCTACACCTTC. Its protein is CAISEPRKPYGYTF.

The CDR3 region is CASSPGRDIDPEKLFF. CDR3 DNA sequence: TGCGCCAGCAGCCCCGGTAGGGACATCGATCCTGAAAAACTGTTTTTT. This chain joins TRBV4-3 and TRBJ1-4; maybe TRBD1 (6 bases). V lost 4 bases and J 7 bases, leaving 19 bases between the germline ends. Germline-derived CDR1 and CDR2 are LGHNA and YSLEER. CDR3 length equals 16 residues.

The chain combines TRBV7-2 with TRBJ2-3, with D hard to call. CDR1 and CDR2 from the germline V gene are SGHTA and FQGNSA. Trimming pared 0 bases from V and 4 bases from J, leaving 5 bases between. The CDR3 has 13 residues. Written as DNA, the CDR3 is TGTGCCAGCAGCTTAGCGCGGTCAGATACGCAGTATTTT. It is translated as CASSLARSDTQYF.

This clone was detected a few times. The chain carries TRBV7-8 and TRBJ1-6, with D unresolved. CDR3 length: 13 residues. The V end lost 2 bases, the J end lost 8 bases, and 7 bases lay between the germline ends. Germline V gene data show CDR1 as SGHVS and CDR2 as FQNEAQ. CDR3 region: CASSLRRDSPLHF. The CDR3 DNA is TGTGCCAGCAGCTTACGTCGGGATTCACCCCTCCACTTT.

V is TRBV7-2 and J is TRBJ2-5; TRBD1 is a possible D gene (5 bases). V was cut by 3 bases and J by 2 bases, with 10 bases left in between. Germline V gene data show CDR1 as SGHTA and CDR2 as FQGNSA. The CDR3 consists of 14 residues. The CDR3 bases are TGTGCCAGCAGCTTTAGGGCAGGGCAAGAGACCCAGTACTTC. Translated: CASSFRAGQETQYF.

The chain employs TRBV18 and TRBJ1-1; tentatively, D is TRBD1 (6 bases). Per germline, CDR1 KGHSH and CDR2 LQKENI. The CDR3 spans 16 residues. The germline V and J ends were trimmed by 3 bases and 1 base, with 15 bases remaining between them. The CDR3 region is CASSPTGPMGNTEAFF. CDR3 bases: TGTGCCAGCTCACCGACAGGTCCAATGGGGAACACTGAAGCTTTCTTT.

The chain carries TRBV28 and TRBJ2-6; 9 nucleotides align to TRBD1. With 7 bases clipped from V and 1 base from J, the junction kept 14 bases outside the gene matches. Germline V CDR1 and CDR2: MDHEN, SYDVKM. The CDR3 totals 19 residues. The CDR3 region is CASISLTGQGLSGANVLTF. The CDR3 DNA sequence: TGTGCCAGCATTAGTTTGACGGGACAGGGCCTATCTGGGGCCAACGTCCTGACTTTC.

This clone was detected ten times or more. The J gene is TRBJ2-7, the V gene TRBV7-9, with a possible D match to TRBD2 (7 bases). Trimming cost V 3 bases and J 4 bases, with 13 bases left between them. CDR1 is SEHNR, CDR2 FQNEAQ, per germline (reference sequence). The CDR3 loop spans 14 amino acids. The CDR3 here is CASSLGGGTYEQYF. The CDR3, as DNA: TGTGCCAGCAGCTTGGGGGGGGGCACTTACGAGCAGTACTTC.

CDR3 nucleotide sequence: TGCGCCAGCAGCCAAGATTTAGGACAGGGCGGTGGAGTTTACACCTTC. It yields the protein CASSQDLGQGGGVYTF. V gene TRBV4-1 combines with J gene TRBJ1-2, with 8 bases that match TRBD1. The V gene end was trimmed by 0 bases and the J gene end by 11 bases; junction bases not matched to a gene: 14. The CDR3 totals 16 residues. Germline assignment: CDR1 MGHRA and CDR2 YSYEKL.

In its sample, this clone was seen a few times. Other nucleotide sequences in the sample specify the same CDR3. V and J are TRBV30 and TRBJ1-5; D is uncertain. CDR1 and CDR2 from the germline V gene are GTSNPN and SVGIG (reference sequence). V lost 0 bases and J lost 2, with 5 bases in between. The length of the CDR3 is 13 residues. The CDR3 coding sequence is TGTGCCTGGAGTGTACGGGGCAATCAGCCCCAGCATTTT. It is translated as CAWSVRGNQPQHF.

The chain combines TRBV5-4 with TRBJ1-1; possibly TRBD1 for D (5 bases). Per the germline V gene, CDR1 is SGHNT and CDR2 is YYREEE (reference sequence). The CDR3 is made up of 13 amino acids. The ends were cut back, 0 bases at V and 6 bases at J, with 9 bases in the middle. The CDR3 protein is CASSLAGGAEAFF. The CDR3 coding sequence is TGTGCCAGCAGCTTGGCCGGGGGTGCTGAAGCTTTCTTT.

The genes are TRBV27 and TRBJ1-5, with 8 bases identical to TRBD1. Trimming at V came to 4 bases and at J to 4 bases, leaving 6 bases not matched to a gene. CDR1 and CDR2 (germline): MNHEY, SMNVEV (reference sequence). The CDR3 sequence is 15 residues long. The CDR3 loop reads CASSSLQGGNQPQHF. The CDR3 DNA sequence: TGTGCCAGCAGTTCGTTACAGGGGGGGAATCAGCCCCAGCATTTT.

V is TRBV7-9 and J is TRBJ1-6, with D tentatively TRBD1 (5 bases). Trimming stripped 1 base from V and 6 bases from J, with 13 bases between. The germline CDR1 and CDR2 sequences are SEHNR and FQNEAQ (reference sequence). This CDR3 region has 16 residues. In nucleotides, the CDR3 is TGTGCCAGCAGCTTAGGCCCACCTGGGGCTAATTCACCCCTCCACTTT. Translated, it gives CASSLGPPGANSPLHF.

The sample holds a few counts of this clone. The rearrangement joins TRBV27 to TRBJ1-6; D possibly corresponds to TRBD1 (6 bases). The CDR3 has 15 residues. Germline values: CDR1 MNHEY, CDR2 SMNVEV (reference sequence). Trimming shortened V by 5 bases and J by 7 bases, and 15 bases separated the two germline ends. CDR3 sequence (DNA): TGTGCCAGCAGTGCTGGGGGGGGCTGGAATTCACCCCTCCACTTT. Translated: CASSAGGGWNSPLHF.

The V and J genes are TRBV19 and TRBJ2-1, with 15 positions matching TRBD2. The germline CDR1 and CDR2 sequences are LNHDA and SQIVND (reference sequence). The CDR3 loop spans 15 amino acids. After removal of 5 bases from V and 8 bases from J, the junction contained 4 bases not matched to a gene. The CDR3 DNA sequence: TGTGCCAGTAGTTTGGGACTAGCGGGAGGCGATGAGCAGTTCTTC. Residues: CASSLGLAGGDEQFF.

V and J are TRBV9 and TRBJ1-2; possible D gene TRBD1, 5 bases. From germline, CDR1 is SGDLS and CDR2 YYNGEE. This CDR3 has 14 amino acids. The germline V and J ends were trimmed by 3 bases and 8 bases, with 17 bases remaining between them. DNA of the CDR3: TGTGCCAGCAGCGCAAGCAGGGAACTCGGGGGCTACACCTTC. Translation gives CASSASRELGGYTF.